Presented here are 5 T cell receptor beta chains from one specimen sequenced in a study of CD8 T cells in ankylosing spondylitis. Broader study findings: Among TCR beta sequences, a motif of under ten highly homologous variants appeared characteristic of ankylosing spondylitis blood.

TCRdb re-derived calls from the 5' RACE reads in MiXCR, one entry per CDR3 protein. In the table there are about 440,000 distinct CDR3 sequences, roughly a sixth of which are singletons. These receptors' targets are unknown. What was sequenced was blood, either unsorted or a sorted T cell fraction (not recorded which). The receptors originated from a male donor with ankylosing spondylitis.

The sample holds a few counts of this clonotype. The chain couples TRBV6-1 to TRBJ2-7; TRBD2 might be the D (5 bases). The germline V and J ends were trimmed by 3 bases and 0 bases, with 12 bases remaining between them. The germline V gene encodes CDR1 MNHNS and CDR2 SASEGT. CDR3 length: 15 residues. The CDR3 sequence: CASSDYGGSSYEQYF. The CDR3 nucleotides read TGTGCCAGCAGTGACTACGGCGGGTCCTCCTACGAGCAGTACTTC.

This chain joins TRBV3-1 and TRBJ2-7; D is undetermined. Trimming removed 3 bases at V and 5 bases at J, with 11 bases between. This CDR3 contains 13 residues. Germline CDR1 is LGHDT and CDR2 is YNNKEL (reference sequence). The CDR3 DNA is TGTGCCAGCAGCCAGTCCATCCGACACGAGCAGTACTTC. Its protein product is CASSQSIRHEQYF.

This clonotype was picked up one time. The rearrangement links TRBV3-1 to TRBJ1-6; perhaps TRBD1 as D (6 bases). The germline V and J ends were trimmed by 4 bases and 7 bases, with 11 bases remaining between them. The CDR3 runs to 14 residues. Per germline, CDR1 LGHDT and CDR2 YNNKEL (reference sequence). The CDR3 sequence is CASSPGGENSPLHF. CDR3 bases: TGTGCCAGCAGCCCGGGGGGCGAGAATTCACCCCTCCACTTT.

This clonotype was counted only a few times. The genes are TRBV3-1 and TRBJ2-7; D tentatively reads TRBD1 or TRBD2 (5 bases each). V gave up 2 bases and J gave up 7 bases, with 18 bases separating them. This CDR3 spans 15 amino acids. CDR1 is LGHDT, CDR2 YNNKEL, per germline (reference sequence). The CDR3 DNA sequence: TGTGCCAGCAGCCAACCCCGGGACGGCATCAAGGAGCAGTACTTC. This encodes CASSQPRDGIKEQYF.

There are many counts of this clonotype. This sequence joins TRBV12-3 or TRBV12-4 and TRBJ1-5; D not certain. This CDR3 spans 14 amino acids. Trimming took off 3 bases at V and 4 bases at J, with 10 bases between the two ends. The CDR3 DNA is TGTGCCAGCAGTTTCGCAAGGAGAAATCAGCCCCAGCATTTT. This gives the protein CASSFARRNQPQHF.